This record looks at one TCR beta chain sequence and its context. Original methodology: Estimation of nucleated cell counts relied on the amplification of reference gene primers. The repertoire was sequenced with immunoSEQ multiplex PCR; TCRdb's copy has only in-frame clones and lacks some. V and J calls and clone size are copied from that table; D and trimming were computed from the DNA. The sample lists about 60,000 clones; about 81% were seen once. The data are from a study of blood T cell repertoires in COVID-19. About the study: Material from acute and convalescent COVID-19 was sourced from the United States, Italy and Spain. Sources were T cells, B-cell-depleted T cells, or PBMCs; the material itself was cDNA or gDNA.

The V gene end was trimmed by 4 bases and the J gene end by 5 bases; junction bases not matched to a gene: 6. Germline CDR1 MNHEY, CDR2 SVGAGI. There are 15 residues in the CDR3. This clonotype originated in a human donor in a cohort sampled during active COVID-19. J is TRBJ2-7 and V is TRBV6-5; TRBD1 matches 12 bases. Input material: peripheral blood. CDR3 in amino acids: CASSFGGTGGHEQYF. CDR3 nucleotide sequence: TGTGCCAGCAGTTTCGGCGGGACAGGGGGCCACGAGCAGTACTTC.